This T cell receptor (beta chain) was documented in a study of graft-versus-host responses after intestinal transplantation. On the study more broadly: Among the recipients, all got anti-thymocyte globulin induction and then tacrolimus and steroids for about 3 years.

TCRdb's table, derived via immunoSEQ multiplex PCR, lists solely in-frame clones and lacks some. The repertoire holds roughly 100,000 clones, with more than 85% as singletons. Turning to this clone: The target antigen is unknown.

The TCR sequence derives from a human donor who received an intestinal transplant. The material was unstimulated CD8+ T cells sorted from spleen or lymph node cells, obtained before intestinal transplant.

The CDR3 coding sequence is TGCGCCAGCAGCCAACGCGACTTCACGAGGGAGAATTCACCCCTCCACTTT. Translation: CASSQRDFTRENSPLHF. The gene calls are TRBV4-1 and TRBJ1-6; D is ambiguous. Germline loops: CDR1 MGHRA, CDR2 YSYEKL. This CDR3 comprises 17 residues. V was cut by 2 bases and J by 7 bases, with 18 bases left in between.